These 20 T cell receptor beta chains were all obtained from the same sample, sequenced in a study of technical replicates of blood from a few donors listed by TCRdb under 2017. Library method: the immunoSEQ multiplex PCR assay. TCRdb obtained this table from immuneACCESS and retained in-frame rearrangements with V and J assigned. These tables miss some clones; where compared with another copy, unresolved V genes account for less than half of the shortfall, and the remainder is unexplained. In all, the sample holds roughly 61,000 clones, and around 97% of those were seen once. The ten most abundant clones make up approximately 0.21% of the sample. Input material: T cells isolated from PBMCs. The receptors shown here come from a human donor in good health.

The chain recombines TRBV25-1 with TRBJ2-3, with 9 positions matching TRBD2. The trim removed 2 bases at V and 2 bases at J, leaving 5 bases unmatched. The germline gives CDR1 MGHDK, CDR2 SYGVNS. This CDR3 has 16 amino acids. CDR3 in amino acids: CASSESSGGPTDTQYF. The CDR3 coding sequence is TGTGCCAGCAGTGAAAGTAGCGGGGGACCCACAGATACGCAGTATTTT.

This clone has only a few counts. J is TRBJ1-6 and V is TRBV2, with D hard to call. Germline loops: CDR1 SNHLY, CDR2 FYNNEI. Trimming pared 2 bases from V and 9 bases from J, leaving 5 bases between. There are 12 residues in the CDR3. The CDR3 region has the DNA TGTGCCAGCAGTGAATCGGGTTCACCCCTCCACTTT. Its protein is CASSESGSPLHF.

CDR3 coding DNA: TGTGCCAGTAGTAGAGACACTAGGGAGCTGTTTTTT. This translates into CASSRDTRELFF. This sequence joins TRBV19 and TRBJ2-2, with D unresolved. Trimming cost V 4 bases and J 9 bases, with 9 bases left between them. Germline CDR1 reads LNHDA; CDR2 reads SQIVND (reference sequence). CDR3 length: 12 amino acids.

This clone is a singleton in its sample. The rearrangement joins TRBV28 to TRBJ2-5; 12 bases line up with TRBD2. The CDR3 has 17 amino acids. Per the germline V gene, CDR1 is MDHEN and CDR2 is SYDVKM. V trimming: 5 bases; J trimming: 0 bases; junction bases outside the gene matches: 7. CDR3 sequence: CASSPGTSGWYQETQYF. The CDR3 nucleotides are TGTGCCAGCAGTCCCGGGACTAGCGGGTGGTACCAAGAGACCCAGTACTTC.

V is TRBV7-9 and J is TRBJ1-2, with 9 nucleotides matching TRBD1. There are 14 residues in the CDR3. Per germline, CDR1 SEHNR and CDR2 FQNEAQ (reference sequence). V lost 5 bases and J lost 7; bases outside the gene matches: 8. CDR3 nucleotide sequence: TGTGCCAGCAGCACCTCCGGGACAGGGATTGGCTACACCTTC. This sequence encodes CASSTSGTGIGYTF. Supplemented by reference TRBV7-9 and TRBJ1-2, the full variable domain reads DTGVSQNPRHKITKRGQNVTFRCDPISEHNRLYWYRQTLGQGPEFLTYFQNEAQLEKSRLLSDRFSAERPKGSFSTLEIQRTEQGDSAMYLCASSTSGTGIGYTFGSGTRLTVV.

The chain combines TRBV4-1 with TRBJ1-1; 10 nucleotides align to TRBD1. The V and J ends lost 5 bases and 7 bases, in that order; junction bases with no gene match: 4. Germline lookup yields CDR1 MGHRA and CDR2 YSYEKL. This CDR3 spans 13 amino acids. The CDR3 sequence is CASSETGGGEAFF. DNA for the CDR3: TGCGCCAGCAGCGAGACAGGGGGCGGTGAAGCTTTCTTT.

The chain couples TRBV5-4 to TRBJ1-3; no clear D. Germline loops: CDR1 SGHNT, CDR2 YYREEE (reference sequence). The CDR3 spans 13 residues. The V end was cut by 0 bases, the J end by 4 bases, with 5 bases between. CDR3 in DNA: TGTGCCAGCAGCTTGGCCCAGGGAAACACCATATATTTT. It is translated as CASSLAQGNTIYF. The whole variable domain, filled in from reference TRBV5-4 and TRBJ1-3, reads ETGVTQSPTHLIKTRGQQVTLRCSSQSGHNTVSWYQQALGQGPQFIFQYYREEENGRGNFPPRFSGLQFPNYSSELNVNALELDDSALYLCASSLAQGNTIYFGEGSWLTVV.

The rearrangement uses TRBV5-1 and TRBJ2-7; weak D call: TRBD1 (5 bases). Germline V lookup: CDR1 SGHRS, CDR2 YFSETQ. The CDR3 extends over 12 amino acids. Trimming cost V 2 bases and J 4 bases, with 7 bases left between them. The CDR3 is CASSFPGYEQYF. The CDR3 nucleotides read TGCGCCAGCAGCTTCCCAGGGTACGAGCAGTACTTC.

V and J are TRBV6-5 and TRBJ2-1, with D perhaps matching TRBD2 (7 bases). Trimming shortened V by 2 bases and J by 4 bases, and 9 bases separated the two germline ends. Germline CDR1 and CDR2: MNHEY and SVGAGI. The CDR3 contains 14 residues. CDR3 in DNA: TGTGCCAGCAGTTACGGGGGGGCATACAATGAGCAGTTCTTC. It yields the protein CASSYGGAYNEQFF.

This rearrangement joins TRBV2 to TRBJ2-7; 9 bases align to TRBD1. This CDR3 spans 19 amino acids. The V gene end was trimmed by 5 bases and the J gene end by 0 bases; junction bases not matched to a gene: 17. Germline CDR1 reads SNHLY; CDR2 reads FYNNEI. Written as DNA, the CDR3 is TGTGCCAGCAGTCAGAGACCGGGACAGGGAGGCCTTCTCTCCTACGAGCAGTACTTC. Protein product: CASSQRPGQGGLLSYEQYF.

This rearrangement joins TRBV10-1 to TRBJ2-1; weak D call: TRBD2 (8 bases). Germline CDR1 reads WNHNN; CDR2 reads SYGVQD (reference sequence). Trimming left V 7 bases short and J 9 bases short, with 16 bases between. The CDR3 is 13 residues long. CDR3 amino acids: CASTSGGGAEQFF. Written as DNA, the CDR3 is TGCGCCAGCACCTCGGGAGGGGGCGCTGAGCAGTTCTTC.

J is TRBJ1-4 and V is TRBV19; no firm D call. The CDR3 runs to 16 residues. Germline values: CDR1 LNHDA, CDR2 SQIVND (reference sequence). Between the trimmed V and J ends, which lost 3 bases and 0 bases, there was a span of 11 bases. CDR3 nucleotides: TGTGCCAGTAGTATGGCGAGGTATGCAACTAATGAAAAACTGTTTTTT. Translated, it gives CASSMARYATNEKLFF.

This clone has just one count. The CDR3 is CASSFGQENTGELFF. The DNA of the CDR3 is TGCGCCAGCAGCTTCGGACAGGAGAACACCGGGGAGCTGTTTTTT. J is TRBJ2-2 and V is TRBV5-1, with 7 positions matching TRBD1. Germline V CDR1 and CDR2: SGHRS, YFSETQ. Germline trimming cut 2 bases from V and 1 base from J; bases unmatched to any gene: 2. CDR3 size: 15 residues.

The chain links TRBV27 to TRBJ2-2, with 8 nucleotides matching TRBD1. Per the germline V gene, CDR1 is MNHEY and CDR2 is SMNVEV (reference sequence). V dropped 5 bases and J dropped 6; count of bases not matched to a gene: 5. The CDR3 spans 14 residues. For the CDR3, the DNA is TGTGCCAGCAGTCCGGACAGGGTTTCCGGGGAGCTGTTTTTT. It is translated as CASSPDRVSGELFF.

The chain joins TRBV19 to TRBJ2-2, with TRBD2 matching 8 bases. V was pared by 1 base and J by 4 bases, with 5 bases of the junction left unmatched. Germline V gene sequence: CDR1 LNHDA, CDR2 SQIVND (reference sequence). This CDR3 region has 16 residues. CDR3 sequence: CASSIASGGRTGELFF. The DNA of the CDR3 is TGTGCCAGTAGTATAGCAAGCGGGGGACGCACCGGGGAGCTGTTTTTT.

The chain recombines TRBV5-4 with TRBJ1-1; 9 nucleotides agree with TRBD1. The CDR3 loop spans 15 amino acids. Germline loops: CDR1 SGHNT, CDR2 YYREEE (reference sequence). V lost 4 bases and J lost 4; bases outside the gene matches: 8. The CDR3 nucleotides are TGTGCCAGCAGCACGGGACAGGGACAGGGCACTGAAGCTTTCTTT. Its protein product is CASSTGQGQGTEAFF. Full variable domain (remainder filled in from reference TRBV5-4 and TRBJ1-1): ETGVTQSPTHLIKTRGQQVTLRCSSQSGHNTVSWYQQALGQGPQFIFQYYREEENGRGNFPPRFSGLQFPNYSSELNVNALELDDSALYLCASSTGQGQGTEAFFGQGTRLTVV.

The gene calls are TRBV2 and TRBJ2-2; possibly TRBD2 for D (5 bases). This CDR3 contains 13 residues. Per the germline V gene, CDR1 is SNHLY and CDR2 is FYNNEI. V lost 6 bases and J lost 6, with 11 bases in between. In DNA, the CDR3 is TGTGCCAGCAGACCGGGGTTATCCGGGGAGCTGTTTTTT. It translates to CASRPGLSGELFF.

This clone is a singleton in its sample. The chain is built from TRBV5-1 and TRBJ2-4, with 11 nucleotides matching TRBD1. Germline V gene data show CDR1 as SGHRS and CDR2 as YFSETQ. This CDR3 contains 14 residues. Trimming took 4 bases from V and 5 from J; bases not matched to a gene: 2. CDR3 DNA: TGCGCCAGCAGCCCGGGACAGGGGGAAAACATTCAGTACTTC. Translating gives CASSPGQGENIQYF.

V gene TRBV7-8 combines with J gene TRBJ1-1, with no clear D. Germline V lookup: CDR1 SGHVS, CDR2 FQNEAQ. V lost 1 base, J lost 1 base, and 10 bases lay in between. This CDR3 comprises 15 residues. The DNA of the CDR3 is TGTGCCAGCAGCTTAGTTGGGTCGGGGAACACTGAAGCTTTCTTT. This encodes CASSLVGSGNTEAFF. The full variable domain, with the rest looked up from reference TRBV7-8 and TRBJ1-1, is GAGVSQSPRYKVAKRGQDVALRCDPISGHVSLFWYQQALGQGPEFLTYFQNEAQLDKSGLPSDRFFAERPEGSVSTLKIQRTQQEDSAVYLCASSLVGSGNTEAFFGQGTRLTVV.

The J gene is TRBJ1-6, the V gene TRBV9, with 8 bases matching TRBD1. The CDR3 totals 14 residues. The J segment lost 7 bases and the V segment lost 7 bases, leaving 7 bases of the junction unmatched. Looked up from germline, CDR1 is SGDLS and CDR2 is YYNGEE. In DNA form, the CDR3 reads TGTGCCAGCCAAGGGACAGGAAAAAATTCACCCCTCCACTTT. Translating gives CASQGTGKNSPLHF.